The 7 T cell receptor beta chains listed next were all sequenced from one sample in a study of T cell repertoires in cytomegalovirus infection. TCRdb used MiXCR to reprocess the reads, holding one entry per CDR3 protein. The table records 550,000 to 700,000 distinct CDR3 sequences, approximately 40% of them present only once. Antigen specificity for these receptors is unknown. This specimen consisted of cultured PBMCs, obtained from culture after CMV antigen stimulation. The receptors derive from a human donor in good health (CMV status not recorded). Some clones in this sample may be carry-over from other donors' samples.

V usage is TRBV5-1 and J usage is TRBJ1-2; a possible D gene is TRBD1 (6 bases). Trimming stripped 7 bases from V and 6 bases from J, with 19 bases between. In germline, CDR1 is SGHRS, CDR2 YFSETQ. The CDR3 runs to 14 residues. The CDR3 here is CASGQGTSSNGYTF. The DNA of the CDR3 is TGCGCCAGCGGTCAGGGGACCTCGTCGAATGGCTACACCTTC.

The V and J genes are TRBV6-5 and TRBJ2-1, with D tentatively TRBD2 (5 bases). The germline V gene has CDR1 MNHEY and CDR2 SVGAGI. CDR3 length equals 17 residues. Deletions cut 2 bases from V and 1 base from J, with 15 bases between. CDR3 DNA sequence: TGTGCCAGCAGTTACAGGGAGAGCCTAACTTCCTACAATGAGCAGTTCTTC. It codes for CASSYRESLTSYNEQFF.

The chain combines TRBV7-2 with TRBJ2-2; tentative D call: TRBD1 (6 bases). V lost 5 bases to trimming and J lost 6 bases, with 16 bases between them. The CDR3 covers 15 residues. From germline, CDR1 is SGHTA and CDR2 FQGNSA. Here the CDR3 reads CASSPQGFGAGELFF. CDR3 sequence (DNA): TGTGCCAGCAGCCCACAGGGTTTTGGGGCCGGGGAGCTGTTTTTT. The complete variable domain, with remaining parts taken from reference TRBV7-2 and TRBJ2-2, reads GAGVSQSPSNKVTEKGKDVELRCDPISGHTALYWYRQSLGQGLEFLIYFQGNSAPDKSGLPSDRFSAERTGGSVSTLTIQRTQQEDSAVYLCASSPQGFGAGELFFGEGSRLTVL.

V gene TRBV6-2 or TRBV6-3 combines with J gene TRBJ2-3; 10 bases align to TRBD2. The CDR3 is 17 residues long. Trimming removed 4 bases from V and 4 bases from J; junction bases left unmatched: 11. CDR1 is MNHEY, CDR2 SVGEGT, per germline. The CDR3 nucleotides read TGTGCCAGCAGTTCGGATTATCTAGCGGGGGTGGCAGATACGCAGTATTTT. It yields the protein CASSSDYLAGVADTQYF.

The rearrangement uses TRBV6-5 and TRBJ2-7; D assignment may be TRBD1 or TRBD2 (6 bases each). Trimming took off 10 bases at V and 2 bases at J, with 21 bases between the two ends. This CDR3 is built from 15 residues. The germline gives CDR1 MNHEY, CDR2 SVGAGI. CDR3 nucleotide sequence: TGTGCCACCATAGAGGGGGGCGATCTCGCCTACGAGCAGTACTTC. Its translation: CATIEGGDLAYEQYF.

This clonotype was seen repeatedly, ten times or more. The gene calls are TRBV7-2 and TRBJ1-5, with no clear D. The CDR3 has 13 amino acids. CDR1 is SGHTA and CDR2 is FQGNSA in the germline V gene. The V end lost 1 base, the J end lost 9 bases, and 10 bases lay between the germline ends. The DNA of the CDR3 is TGTGCCAGCAGCTTAGGAAGGGAAAGGCCCCAGCATTTT. It encodes CASSLGRERPQHF.

The chain has TRBV9 and TRBJ2-5; a possible D gene is TRBD1 (6 bases). This CDR3 has 13 amino acids. The ends were cut back, 3 bases at V and 7 bases at J, with 13 bases in the middle. Looked up from germline, CDR1 is SGDLS and CDR2 is YYNGEE. The CDR3 nucleotides are TGTGCCAGCAGCGGTAGGGGGTCGGGGACCCAGTACTTC. Amino acid sequence: CASSGRGSGTQYF.